This T cell receptor (beta chain) was identified in a study of T cells in Graves' hyperthyroidism and ophthalmopathy. Study-wide results and limits: Stable hyperthyroidism was separated from ophthalmopathy by a model based on 13 V-J features. Most clonotypes that expanded in the thyroid above 0.001 also showed up in blood.

Trimming cost V 1 base and J 3 bases, with 10 bases left between them. Germline V gives CDR1 LGHDT, CDR2 YNNKEL (reference sequence). The CDR3 spans 14 residues. This clonotype has ten or more counts. Its antigen is undetermined. Amplification of TCR beta CDR3 regions was performed using RNA transcripts as template. The HTBI primer set drove a first-round RT-PCR of the TCR CDR3. One entry per CDR3 protein results from TCRdb running MiXCR on the multiplex PCR reads. Of about 510,000 distinct CDR3 sequences listed, 14% are singletons. The sample consisted of blood. The J gene is TRBJ2-7, the V gene TRBV3-1, with D possibly being TRBD1 or TRBD2 (5 bases each). The sequence derives from a woman aged 35 to 49 with Graves' hyperthyroidism. CDR3: CASSQGWDGYEQYF. The CDR3 nucleotides are TGTGCCAGCAGCCAAGGTTGGGACGGCTACGAGCAGTACTTC.